The entry below gives a single T cell receptor beta chain sequence along with its context. Germline V gene lookup returns CDR1 KGHDR and CDR2 SFDVKD. The CDR3 is 14 residues long. The ends lost 6 bases at V and 6 bases at J; junction bases unmatched: 5. The data were obtained in a study of blood T cell repertoires in COVID-19. The table came from immunoSEQ multiplex PCR; TCRdb's copy has only in-frame clones and leaves some out. This sample has about 200,000 clones, with over 60% found just once. This chain links TRBV24-1 with TRBJ1-5; 9 bases are a match to TRBD1. This TCR was sampled from a woman in her seventies with acute or convalescent COVID-19. Sequenced input: peripheral blood. The DNA for the CDR3 is TGTGCCACCAGTCAGGGACAGGGAGTTCAGCCCCAGCATTTT. Its translation: CATSQGQGVQPQHF.